This is a list of T cell receptor beta chains from one sample in a study of beta chain bispecific antibodies for T cell cancers. These receptors' targets are unknown. TCRdb itself ran the 5' RACE reads through MiXCR, one entry per CDR3 protein. Among roughly 19,000 distinct CDR3 sequences, approximately 2.2% were seen once, and the ten largest hold approximately 5.4%. Specimen: healthy donor T cells cultured with leukemia cells, collected from a culture containing a bispecific antibody targeting TCR Vbeta12. The receptors were gathered from a human donor in good health. Some clones in this sample may be carry-over from other donors' samples. CDR3s include the opening cysteine and the closing phenylalanine or tryptophan. D genes are given only for firm matches. Some rows mark clone size as missing; the rest say once, few, many or name a class of expanded clone.

V	size	J	D	DNA	CDR3
TRBV7-9	many	TRBJ2-1	TRBD1	TGTGCCAGCAGCGGCCTTGGACAGGGGATTAAGTTCTTC	CASSGLGQGIKFF
TRBV28	medium-sized	TRBJ2-7	-	TGTGCCAGCAGTCGACTGATACCCTCCTACGAGCAGTACTTC	CASSRLIPSYEQYF
TRBV5-1	many	TRBJ2-7	TRBD2	TGCGCCAGCACACTCCTCGGGGGGGGCGCGGCTAACGAGCAGTACTTC	CASTLLGGGAANEQYF
TRBV6-5	many	TRBJ2-3	TRBD2	TGTGCCAGCAGTTACTCCCCTAGCGGGGGGCCCACAGATACGCAGTATTTT	CASSYSPSGGPTDTQYF
TRBV13	medium-sized	TRBJ2-2	-	TGTGCCAGCAGCCTAGTGTCGGGGGTTCGCACCGGGGAGCTGTTTTTT	CASSLVSGVRTGELFF
TRBV11-2	many	TRBJ2-1	-	TGTGCCAGCAGCTTGAGAGGGACAAGACCCTACAATGAGCAGTTCTTC	CASSLRGTRPYNEQFF
TRBV19	many	TRBJ2-2	-	TGTGCCAGTAGTATGTGGGAAGGGACGGTGAACACCGGGGAGCTGTTTTTT	CASSMWEGTVNTGELFF
TRBV9	many	TRBJ2-1	TRBD2	TGTGCCAGCAGCGCCTATGGCGGGAGTGCCTACAATGAGCAGTTCTTC	CASSAYGGSAYNEQFF
TRBV7-9	many	TRBJ2-7	-	TGTGCCAGCAGCGAACTTGACGAGCAGTACTTC	CASSELDEQYF
TRBV6-5	medium-sized	TRBJ2-1	TRBD2	TGTGCCAGCAGTTACGATCGGGCTGGACTAGACAATGAGCAGTTCTTC	CASSYDRAGLDNEQFF
TRBV19	-	TRBJ1-5	-	TGTGCCAGTAGTTTGGCAGGTGAACAGCCCCAGCATTTT	CASSLAGEQPQHF
TRBV5-1	many	TRBJ2-7	-	TGCGCCAGCAGCTTGGCGGGGGACGCTTCCTACGAGCAGTACTTC	CASSLAGDASYEQYF
TRBV5-6	many	TRBJ2-7	-	TGTGCCAGCAGCTTGGTCAGGGGAGAAGGCGAGCAGTACTTC	CASSLVRGEGEQYF
TRBV19	-	TRBJ2-1	-	TGTGCCAGTAGTATGGGTCATGAGCAGTTCTTC	CASSMGHEQFF
TRBV9	many	TRBJ1-2	TRBD1	TGTGCCAGCAGCCCGACAGGGGGCAACTATGGCTACACCTTC	CASSPTGGNYGYTF
TRBV5-1	few	TRBJ2-3	-	TGCGCCAGCAGCTTTACTGCCACTAGCACAGATACGCAGTATTTT	CASSFTATSTDTQYF
TRBV18	many	TRBJ2-1	TRBD2	TGTGCCAGCTCACTCCCTAGCGGGGGGGCCAATGAGCAGTTCTTC	CASSLPSGGANEQFF
TRBV20-1	many	TRBJ1-1	-	TGCAGTGCTAGAAGGAACGAGAACACTGAAGCTTTCTTT	CSARRNENTEAFF
TRBV20-1	medium-sized	TRBJ1-1	TRBD1	TGCAGTGCTTCGACAGGGACCGGCACTGAAGCTTTCTTT	CSASTGTGTEAFF
TRBV7-9	many	TRBJ2-4	-	TGTGCCAGCAGCCCCGGGACAATAGCCAAAAACATTCAGTACTTC	CASSPGTIAKNIQYF
TRBV2	-	TRBJ2-7	-	TGTGCCAGCAGTGAAGCGCAGGAGGTTTTCTACGAGCAGTACTTC	CASSEAQEVFYEQYF
TRBV19	many	TRBJ1-1	-	TGTGCCAGTAGTATCTGGGATGGAGCGAACACTGAAGCTTTCTTT	CASSIWDGANTEAFF
TRBV27	many	TRBJ2-3	-	TGTGCCAGCAGTTTGTGGGGGCGTTTGGCAGATACGCAGTATTTT	CASSLWGRLADTQYF
TRBV5-1	many	TRBJ1-3	-	TGCGCCAGCAGCCTCGGGGCTGGAAACACCATATATTTT	CASSLGAGNTIYF
TRBV28	many	TRBJ1-2	TRBD1	TGTGCCAGCAGTCCTTGGACAGGGGGTAGCTATGGCTACACCTTC	CASSPWTGGSYGYTF
TRBV28	many	TRBJ1-2	-	TGTGCCAGCAGCTCCGGGTCCTATGGCTACACCTTC	CASSSGSYGYTF
TRBV13	many	TRBJ1-6	TRBD1	TGTGCCAGCACCTTCTCCAGGGGGCGGCATGGTAATTCACCCCTCCACTTT	CASTFSRGRHGNSPLHF
TRBV27	medium-sized	TRBJ1-6	-	TGTGCCAGCAGTATAGGGTCTCGGTCACCCCTCCACTTT	CASSIGSRSPLHF
TRBV29-1	few	TRBJ2-5	TRBD2	TGCAGCGTTGGAGGACTAGCGGGGGGATTACAAGAGACCCAGTACTTC	CSVGGLAGGLQETQYF
TRBV6-1	-	TRBJ1-6	TRBD1	TGTGCCAGCAGTTATACGGACAGGGCTTGGGATTCACCCCTCCACTTT	CASSYTDRAWDSPLHF
TRBV5-1	many	TRBJ2-5	-	TGCGCCAGCAGCTATGGGGGGGGCGACCAAGAGACCCAGTACTTC	CASSYGGGDQETQYF
TRBV5-1	many	TRBJ1-1	-	TGCGCCAGCAGCGGGGAGACAGATGCTTTCTTT	CASSGETDAFF
TRBV5-1	medium-sized	TRBJ2-7	TRBD1	TGCGCCAGCAGCCCTGGGGGGGACAGGGGCTACGAGCAGTACTTC	CASSPGGDRGYEQYF
TRBV6-5	many	TRBJ2-7	-	TGTGCCAGCAGTTACTTACGGACACCTTACGGCGAGCAGTACTTC	CASSYLRTPYGEQYF
TRBV15	many	TRBJ2-1	-	TGTGCCACCAACAATTGGGGGGAGCAGTTCTTC	CATNNWGEQFF
TRBV7-2	medium-sized	TRBJ2-2	TRBD1	TGTGCCAGCAGCTACAGGGGCGACGCCGGGGAGCTGTTTTTT	CASSYRGDAGELFF
TRBV19	-	TRBJ2-2	-	TGTGCCAGTAAGGCCTTTTCTATCACCGGGGAGCTGTTTTTT	CASKAFSITGELFF
TRBV27	many	TRBJ2-1	TRBD2	TGTGCCAGCCAAACGTCGGTAGCGGGGGGAACGAACCCTTACAATGAGCAGTTCTTC	CASQTSVAGGTNPYNEQFF
TRBV28	many	TRBJ2-5	TRBD2	TGTGCCAGCAGCCAACTAGCGGGTCAAGAGACCCAGTACTTC	CASSQLAGQETQYF
TRBV28	many	TRBJ2-5	-	TGTGCCAGCACCGGTTATGAGACCCAGTACTTC	CASTGYETQYF
TRBV30	few	TRBJ2-2	-	TGTGCCTGGAGGGAGTCGAACACCGGGGAGCTGTTTTTT	CAWRESNTGELFF
TRBV21-1	many	TRBJ2-7	-	TGTGCCAGCAGCAAAGGGACTCTACAGGGCACCTACGAGCAGTACTTC	CASSKGTLQGTYEQYF
TRBV20-1	many	TRBJ1-2	TRBD1	TGCAGTGCCGGACAGGATGGCTACACCTTC	CSAGQDGYTF
TRBV20-1	many	TRBJ2-6	-	TGCAGTGCTAGGGGCGGACCGGGATTGGGGGCCAACGTCCTGACTTTC	CSARGGPGLGANVLTF
TRBV24-1	many	TRBJ2-2	-	TGTGCCACCAGTGGTGCCCCCGGCAGGGGACAAATCACCGGGGAGCTGTTTTTT	CATSGAPGRGQITGELFF
TRBV6-2/TRBV6-3	many	TRBJ1-5	TRBD1	TGTGCCAGCAGTAAGGGGACAGGGCCTCTCAATCAGCCCCAGCATTTT	CASSKGTGPLNQPQHF
TRBV10-3	many	TRBJ2-2	-	TGTGCCATCGGGGCGGACACCAACATAAACACCGGGGAGCTGTTTTTT	CAIGADTNINTGELFF
TRBV5-1	many	TRBJ1-2	TRBD1	TGCGCCAGCAGTTTGGGACAGGGGGCGTCCTATGGCTACACCTTC	CASSLGQGASYGYTF
TRBV9	many	TRBJ1-2	-	TGTGCCAGCAGCGTAGACCGGGGAGGAGGGTTCGACTCTGGCTACACCTTC	CASSVDRGGGFDSGYTF
TRBV11-2	many	TRBJ1-5	-	TGTGCCAGCAGCTTAGAGTCGCGGAGACGATCAACCCAGCATTTT	CASSLESRRRSTQHF
TRBV25-1	many	TRBJ2-7	-	TGTGCCAGCAGTGAATACAGGGCCGGCAACACCCCACACGAGCAGTACTTC	CASSEYRAGNTPHEQYF
TRBV20-1	many	TRBJ1-1	-	TGCAGTGCTAGACCCCCCGGGACAACTACTGAAGCTTTCTTT	CSARPPGTTTEAFF
TRBV27	many	TRBJ2-7	-	TGTGCCAGCAGAACCGGGACGACGAGCTCCTACGAGCAGTACTTC	CASRTGTTSSYEQYF
TRBV2	-	TRBJ2-1	-	TGTGCCAGCAGCCCTTTTAAGGGGCGGGATTCAACTGAGCAGTTCTTC	CASSPFKGRDSTEQFF
TRBV4-1	many	TRBJ1-3	TRBD1	TGCGCCAGCAGCCAAGTCGGGACAGGGTGGGATTACACCATATATTTT	CASSQVGTGWDYTIYF
TRBV27	many	TRBJ1-2	TRBD1	TGTGCCAGCAGTTTATCAGGAGGGGGCGCGTACTATGGCTACACCTTC	CASSLSGGGAYYGYTF